One sample yielded the 5 T cell receptor beta chains listed below, sequenced in a study of shared clonotypes between healthy human individuals. Clones were read by immunoSEQ multiplex PCR, and TCRdb kept only the in-frame ones, dropping some. Seen here are about 2.3 million clones, roughly 93% observed once, and the top ten hold about 0.39%. Sequenced material: naive CD4+ T cells from PBMCs. Subset given: CD45RA+ positively selected. The source is a young man in good health. Some clones in this sample may be carry-over from other donors' samples.

The chain recombines TRBV19 with TRBJ2-3, with TRBD2 identical over 7 bases. There are 18 residues in the CDR3. CDR1 and CDR2 (germline): LNHDA, SQIVND (reference sequence). J lost 2 bases, V lost 5 bases, and 16 bases had no gene match. In DNA form, the CDR3 reads TGTGCCAGTAGTTTTACGGGACTACCTCGACTACCCACAGATACGCAGTATTTT. It specifies CASSFTGLPRLPTDTQYF.

V gene TRBV11-2 combines with J gene TRBJ1-2; D remains ambiguous. This CDR3 is built from 15 residues. V was trimmed by 3 bases and J by 4 bases, leaving 15 bases between them. Germline CDR1 and CDR2: SGHAT and FQNNGV. CDR3 bases: TGTGCCAGCAGCTTGTCGGGTGTTGGCCTCTATGGCTACACCTTC. Its translation is CASSLSGVGLYGYTF.

The chain is built from TRBV5-1 and TRBJ2-5, with a possible D match to TRBD1 (6 bases). Between the trimmed V and J ends, which lost 3 bases and 2 bases, there was a span of 14 bases. Germline CDR1 is SGHRS and CDR2 is YFSETQ. This CDR3 comprises 15 residues. Here the CDR3 reads CASSSGGWNQETQYF. The CDR3 nucleotides read TGCGCCAGCAGCTCTGGGGGCTGGAATCAAGAGACCCAGTACTTC.

This clone was picked up a small number of times. Other DNA sequences within the sample encode an identical CDR3. The chain combines TRBV5-1 with TRBJ2-2, with D maybe TRBD2 (6 bases). Trimming shortened V by 2 bases and J by 6 bases, and 11 bases separated the two germline ends. Germline values: CDR1 SGHRS, CDR2 YFSETQ. The CDR3 runs to 14 residues. CDR3 in amino acids: CASSFGGEAGELFF. DNA for the CDR3: TGCGCCAGCAGCTTTGGCGGGGAGGCCGGGGAGCTGTTTTTT.

V usage is TRBV10-3 and J usage is TRBJ1-2, with 10 bases aligning to TRBD1. With V trimmed by 5 bases and J by 4 bases, 7 bases remained unmatched. Germline V gene sequence: CDR1 ENHRY, CDR2 SYGVKD. The CDR3 runs 15 residues. The chain's CDR3 is CAISLDRGQGYGYTF. DNA for the CDR3: TGTGCCATCAGTCTAGACAGGGGGCAAGGCTATGGCTACACCTTC.